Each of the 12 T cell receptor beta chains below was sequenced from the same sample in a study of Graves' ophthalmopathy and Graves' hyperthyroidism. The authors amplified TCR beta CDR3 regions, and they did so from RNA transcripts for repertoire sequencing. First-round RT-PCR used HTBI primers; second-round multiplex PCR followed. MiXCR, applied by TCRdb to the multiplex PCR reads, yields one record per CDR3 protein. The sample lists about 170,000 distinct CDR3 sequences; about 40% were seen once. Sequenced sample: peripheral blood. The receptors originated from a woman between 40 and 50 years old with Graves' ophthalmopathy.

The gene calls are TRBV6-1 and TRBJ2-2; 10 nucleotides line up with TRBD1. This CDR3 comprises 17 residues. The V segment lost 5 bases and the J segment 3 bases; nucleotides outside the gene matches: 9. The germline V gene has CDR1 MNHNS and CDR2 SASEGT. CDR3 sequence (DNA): TGTGCCAGCAGTCCCCCAATGGGACAGGGGTACACCGGGGAGCTGTTTTTT. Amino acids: CASSPPMGQGYTGELFF.

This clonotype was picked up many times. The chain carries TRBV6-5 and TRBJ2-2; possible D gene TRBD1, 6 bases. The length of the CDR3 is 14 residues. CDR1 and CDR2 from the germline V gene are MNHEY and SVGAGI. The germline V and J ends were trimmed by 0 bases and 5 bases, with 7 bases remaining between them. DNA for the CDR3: TGTGCCAGCAGTTACTCTACAGGGACCGGGGAGCTGTTTTTT. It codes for CASSYSTGTGELFF.

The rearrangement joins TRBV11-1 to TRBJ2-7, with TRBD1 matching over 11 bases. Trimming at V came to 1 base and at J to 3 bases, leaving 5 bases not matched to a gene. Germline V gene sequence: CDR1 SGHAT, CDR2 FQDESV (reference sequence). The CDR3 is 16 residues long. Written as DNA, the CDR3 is TGTGCCAGCAGCTTAGTTGGACAGGGGGCCTTCTACGAGCAGTACTTC. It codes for CASSLVGQGAFYEQYF.

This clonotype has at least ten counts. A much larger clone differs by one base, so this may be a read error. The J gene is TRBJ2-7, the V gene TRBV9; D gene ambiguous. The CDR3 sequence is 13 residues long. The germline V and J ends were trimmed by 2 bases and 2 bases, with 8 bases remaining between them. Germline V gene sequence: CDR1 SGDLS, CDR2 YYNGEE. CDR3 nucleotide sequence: TGTGCCAGCAGCGTTGGAAGCCCCTACGAGCAGTACTTC. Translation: CASSVGSPYEQYF.

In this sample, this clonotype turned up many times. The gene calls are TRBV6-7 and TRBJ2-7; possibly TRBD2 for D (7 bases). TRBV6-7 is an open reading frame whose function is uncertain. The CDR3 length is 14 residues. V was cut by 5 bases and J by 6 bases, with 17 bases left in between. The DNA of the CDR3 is TGTGCCAGCAGTGAGGACGGGGGGCGATCCGAGCAGTACTTC. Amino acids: CASSEDGGRSEQYF.

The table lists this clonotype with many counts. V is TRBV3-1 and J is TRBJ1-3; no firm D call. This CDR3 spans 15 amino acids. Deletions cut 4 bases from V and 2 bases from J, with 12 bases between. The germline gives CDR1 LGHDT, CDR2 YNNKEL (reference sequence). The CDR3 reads CASSLIEGAGNTIYF. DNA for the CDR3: TGTGCCAGCAGCCTTATTGAGGGTGCTGGAAACACCATATATTTT.

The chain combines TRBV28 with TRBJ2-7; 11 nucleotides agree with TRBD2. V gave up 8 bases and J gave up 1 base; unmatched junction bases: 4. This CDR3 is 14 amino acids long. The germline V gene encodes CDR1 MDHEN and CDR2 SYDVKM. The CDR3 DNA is TGTGCCAGCGTTACTAGCGGGAGATCCTACGAGCAGTACTTC. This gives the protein CASVTSGRSYEQYF.

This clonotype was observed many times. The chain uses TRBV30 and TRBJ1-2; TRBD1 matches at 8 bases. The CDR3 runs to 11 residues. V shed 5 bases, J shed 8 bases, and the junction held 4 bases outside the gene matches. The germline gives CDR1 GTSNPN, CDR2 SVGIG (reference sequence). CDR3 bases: TGTGCCTGGGAACAGGGGGGCGGCTACACCTTC. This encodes CAWEQGGGYTF. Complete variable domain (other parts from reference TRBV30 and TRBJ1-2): SQTIHQWPATLVQPVGSPLSLECTVEGTSNPNLYWYRQAAGRGLQLLFYSVGIGQISSEVPQNLSASRPQDRQFILSSKKLLLSDSGFYLCAWEQGGGYTFGSGTRLTVV.

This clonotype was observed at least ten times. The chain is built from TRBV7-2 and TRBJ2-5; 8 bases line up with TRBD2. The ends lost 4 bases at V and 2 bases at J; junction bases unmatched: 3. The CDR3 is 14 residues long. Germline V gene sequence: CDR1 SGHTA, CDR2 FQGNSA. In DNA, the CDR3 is TGTGCCAGCAGCTCATCTAGCGGGCAAGAGACCCAGTACTTC. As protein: CASSSSSGQETQYF. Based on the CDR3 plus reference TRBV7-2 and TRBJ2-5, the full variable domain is GAGVSQSPSNKVTEKGKDVELRCDPISGHTALYWYRQSLGQGLEFLIYFQGNSAPDKSGLPSDRFSAERTGGSVSTLTIQRTQQEDSAVYLCASSSSSGQETQYFGPGTRLLVL.

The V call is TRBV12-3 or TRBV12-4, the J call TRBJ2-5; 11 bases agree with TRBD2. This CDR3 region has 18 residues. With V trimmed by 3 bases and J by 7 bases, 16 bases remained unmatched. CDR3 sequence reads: CASSFPPIAGGPRSTQYF. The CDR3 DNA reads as TGTGCCAGCAGTTTCCCTCCGATAGCGGGAGGGCCCAGGTCGACCCAGTACTTC.

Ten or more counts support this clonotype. DNA for the CDR3: TGTGCCAGCAGTGAAAAACCCAAGACCCAGTACTTC. It yields the protein CASSEKPKTQYF. V is TRBV6-1 and J is TRBJ2-5; D is uncertain. The germline V gene has CDR1 MNHNS and CDR2 SASEGT. The length of the CDR3 is 12 residues. Trimming shortened V by 2 bases and J by 6 bases, and 7 bases separated the two germline ends.

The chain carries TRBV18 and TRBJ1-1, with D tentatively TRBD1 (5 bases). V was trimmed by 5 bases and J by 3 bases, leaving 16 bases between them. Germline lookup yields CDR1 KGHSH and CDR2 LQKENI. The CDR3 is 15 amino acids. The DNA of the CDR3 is TGTGCCAGCTCAAGGACGGTGGGGGGACACACTGAAGCTTTCTTT. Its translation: CASSRTVGGHTEAFF.